This T cell receptor (beta chain) was captured by sequencing in a study of blood T cell repertoires in COVID-19. Study-wide context: Acute and convalescent COVID-19 samples came from the United States, Italy and Spain.

The germline V gene has CDR1 LGHNA and CDR2 YSLEER. This CDR3 spans 16 amino acids. The V and J ends lost 0 bases and 1 base respectively, with 12 bases between them. Generated by immunoSEQ multiplex PCR, the TCRdb table keeps only in-frame clones and is missing some. The data show some 150,000 clones, approximately 90% seen once. The source is a woman aged 60-75 years who had recovered from COVID-19. The chain carries TRBV4-3 and TRBJ1-2, with no clear D. Sequencing input: peripheral blood. CDR3 nucleotides: TGCGCCAGCAGCCAAGATCTGCAGGTTCTTAACTATGGCTACACCTTC. Amino acid sequence: CASSQDLQVLNYGYTF.